This T cell receptor (beta chain) was obtained from a study of identical twins. Whole-study results and caveats: Excess sharing by twins proved weaker in beta out-of-frame sequences.

TCRdb independently ran MiXCR on the 5' RACE reads; one entry per CDR3 protein. The sample yields 210,000 or so distinct CDR3 sequences, approximately 16% seen once. The CDR3 totals 14 residues. Trimming pared 1 base from V and 0 bases from J, leaving 8 bases between. Germline lookup yields CDR1 SGHRS and CDR2 YFSETQ. This clonotype was observed a handful of times. Its antigen remains unknown. In addition, the sample was reused for a study of T cells expressing NK-cell markers. From that second work: A few donors showed these clonotypes also leading the CD3+CD56-NKG2C+ fraction.

The sequence was obtained from a woman aged 18-30 years in good health. Sequencing was carried out using CD8+ T cells sorted from blood. The V gene is TRBV5-1, the J gene TRBJ2-7, with no clear D. The CDR3 here is CASSLFGSSYEQYF. The CDR3 bases are TGCGCCAGCAGCTTGTTTGGTAGCTCCTACGAGCAGTACTTC.